This T cell receptor beta chain comes out of a study of blood T cell repertoires in COVID-19. The data were produced by immunoSEQ multiplex PCR, yet TCRdb's version contains in-frame clones alone and is incomplete. The table lists under 200,000 clones, about 86% of them singletons, with over 0.85% in the top ten. Germline CDR1 and CDR2: SGHDT and YYEEEE. The CDR3 has 16 residues. The V gene lost 0 bases and the J gene lost 0 bases, with 13 bases spanning the gap. This TCR came from a man aged 18-30 years with acute or convalescent COVID-19. V gene TRBV5-6 combines with J gene TRBJ2-7; a weak D match, TRBD2 (7 bases). Sequences were obtained from peripheral blood. The CDR3 region is CASSLVRGAVSYEQYV. CDR3 nucleotide sequence: TGTGCCAGCAGCTTGGTCCGGGGGGCGGTCTCCTACGAGCAGTACGTC.